Given below is one TCR beta chain in context. Antigen specificity is unknown. These data come from a study of response to subunit inactivated influenza vaccine. TCRdb re-derived calls from the RT-PCR reads in MiXCR, one entry per CDR3 protein. Among around 540,000 distinct CDR3 sequences listed, 12% were seen once. General study results and limits: T cells newly recruited by each seasonal influenza vaccination are few, the authors suggested.

The receptor was isolated from a man aged 50-59 years who received an inactivated influenza vaccine. Sequenced here: PBMCs from blood, sampled on the day of vaccination.

The CDR3 DNA follows: TGCGCCAGCAGCCCGCCATGGGGGAACACTGAAGCTTTCTTT. Residues: CASSPPWGNTEAFF. V and J are TRBV4-1 and TRBJ1-1; D not certain. Germline CDR1 reads MGHRA; CDR2 reads YSYEKL. The V and J ends lost 4 bases and 1 base respectively, with 10 bases between them. The CDR3 covers 14 residues.